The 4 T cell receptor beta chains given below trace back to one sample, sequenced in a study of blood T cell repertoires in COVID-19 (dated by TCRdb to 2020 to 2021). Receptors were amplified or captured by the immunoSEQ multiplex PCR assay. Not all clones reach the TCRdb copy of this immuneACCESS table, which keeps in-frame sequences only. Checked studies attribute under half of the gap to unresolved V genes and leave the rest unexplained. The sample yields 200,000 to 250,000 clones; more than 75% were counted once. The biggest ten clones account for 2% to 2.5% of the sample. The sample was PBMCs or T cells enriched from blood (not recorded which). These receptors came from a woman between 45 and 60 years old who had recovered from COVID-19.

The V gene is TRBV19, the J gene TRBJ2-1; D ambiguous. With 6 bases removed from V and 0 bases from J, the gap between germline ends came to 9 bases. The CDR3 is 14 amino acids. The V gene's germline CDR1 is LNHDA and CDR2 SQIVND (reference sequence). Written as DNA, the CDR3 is TGTGCCAGTAGGGCGGAAAGCTCCTACAATGAGCAGTTCTTC. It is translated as CASRAESSYNEQFF.

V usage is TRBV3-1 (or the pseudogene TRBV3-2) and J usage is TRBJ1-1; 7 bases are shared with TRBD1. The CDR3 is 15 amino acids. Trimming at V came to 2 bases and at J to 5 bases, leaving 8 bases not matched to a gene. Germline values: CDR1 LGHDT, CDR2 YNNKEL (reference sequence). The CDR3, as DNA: TGTGCCAGCAGCCAATGGGGCAGGGGGACTACTGAAGCTTTCTTT. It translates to CASSQWGRGTTEAFF.

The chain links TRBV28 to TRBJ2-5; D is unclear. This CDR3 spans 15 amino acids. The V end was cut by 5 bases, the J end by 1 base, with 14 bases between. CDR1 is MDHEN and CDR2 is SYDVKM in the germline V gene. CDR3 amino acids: CASSLTTFSQETQYF. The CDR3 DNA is TGTGCCAGCAGTCTGACAACCTTCTCCCAAGAGACCCAGTACTTC.

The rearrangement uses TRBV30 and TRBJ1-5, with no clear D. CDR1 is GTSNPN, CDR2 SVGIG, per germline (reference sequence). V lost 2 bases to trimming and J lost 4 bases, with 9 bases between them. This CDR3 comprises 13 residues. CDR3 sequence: CAWSPTTNQPQHF. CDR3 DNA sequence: TGTGCCTGGAGTCCTACGACTAATCAGCCCCAGCATTTT.